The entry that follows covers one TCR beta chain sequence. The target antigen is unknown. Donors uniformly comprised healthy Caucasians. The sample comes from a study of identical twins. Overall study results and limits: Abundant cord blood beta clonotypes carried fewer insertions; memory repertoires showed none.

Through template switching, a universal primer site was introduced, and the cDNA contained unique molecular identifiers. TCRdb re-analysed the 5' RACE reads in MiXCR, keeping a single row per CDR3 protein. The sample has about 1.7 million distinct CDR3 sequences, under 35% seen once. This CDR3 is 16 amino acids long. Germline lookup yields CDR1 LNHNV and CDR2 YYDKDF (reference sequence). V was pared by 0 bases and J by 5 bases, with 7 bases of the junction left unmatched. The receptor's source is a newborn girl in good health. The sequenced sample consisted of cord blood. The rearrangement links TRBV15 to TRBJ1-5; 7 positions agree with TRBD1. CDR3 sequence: CATSRDRGQAHQPQHF. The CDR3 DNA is TGTGCCACCAGCAGAGATCGCGGACAGGCTCATCAGCCCCAGCATTTT. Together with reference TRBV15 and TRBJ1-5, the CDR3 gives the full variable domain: DAMVIQNPRYQVTQFGKPVTLSCSQTLNHNVMYWYQQKSSQAPKLLFHYYDKDFNNEADTPDNFQSRRPNTSFCFLDIRSPGLGDTAMYLCATSRDRGQAHQPQHFGDGTRLSIL.